One and the same sample provided the 12 T cell receptor beta chains below, sequenced in a study of blood T cell repertoires in COVID-19. TCRdb's copy holds only in-frame clones and misses some; the assay was immunoSEQ multiplex PCR. The sample consists of 430,000 or so clones, approximately 90% of them appearing once. The sample was PBMCs or T cells enriched from blood (not recorded which). The receptors here all came from a woman aged 40 to 55 who had recovered from COVID-19.

The chain uses TRBV27 and TRBJ1-1, with TRBD1 matching 7 bases. The junction had 8 bases not matched to a gene; V was cut back by 3 bases and J by 4 bases. This CDR3 comprises 15 residues. Germline CDR1 and CDR2: MNHEY and SMNVEV (reference sequence). DNA for the CDR3: TGTGCCAGCAGTTTCGCGACAGGGTGGGGCACTGAAGCTTTCTTT. It translates to CASSFATGWGTEAFF.

Note on this clone: The sample carries other DNA sequences with the same CDR3. The chain uses TRBV4-3 and TRBJ2-7; D not resolved. The ends were cut back, 0 bases at V and 2 bases at J, with 11 bases in the middle. This CDR3 has 15 amino acids. Germline V gene data show CDR1 as LGHNA and CDR2 as YSLEER. CDR3 loop: CASSQDRGGTYEQYF. The CDR3 nucleotides read TGCGCCAGCAGCCAAGATCGTGGCGGTACCTACGAGCAGTACTTC.

A word on this clone: Other DNA sequences in the same sample also yield this CDR3. The chain combines TRBV27 with TRBJ2-3, with TRBD2 matching 11 bases. V was clipped by 6 bases and J by 3 bases; unmatched bases: 2. CDR1 is MNHEY and CDR2 is SMNVEV in the germline V gene (reference sequence). CDR3 size: 14 residues. The CDR3 region has the DNA TGTGCCAGCAGGTTAGCGGGAGGGACAGATACGCAGTATTTT. Protein: CASRLAGGTDTQYF.

The chain joins TRBV10-3 to TRBJ2-7, with D possibly TRBD1 on 5 matching bases. This CDR3 has 13 amino acids. Per the germline V gene, CDR1 is ENHRY and CDR2 is SYGVKD. Trimming removed 8 bases from V and 3 bases from J, with 14 bases in between. The CDR3, as DNA: TGTGCCATCTCAGACAGACAACGCTACGAGCAGTACTTC. This codes for CAISDRQRYEQYF.

The chain recombines TRBV5-8 with TRBJ2-1, with TRBD2 matching over 7 bases. Trimming took 6 bases from V and 7 from J; bases not matched to a gene: 10. From germline, CDR1 is SGHTS and CDR2 YDEGEE. CDR3 size: 14 residues. The CDR3 reads CASIPDWGGNEQFF. The CDR3 nucleotides read TGTGCCAGCATTCCGGATTGGGGGGGAAATGAGCAGTTCTTC.

This sequence joins TRBV15 and TRBJ2-2; 11 bases align to TRBD1. Germline V gives CDR1 LNHNV, CDR2 YYDKDF (reference sequence). The CDR3 covers 16 residues. V trimming: 3 bases; J trimming: 5 bases; junction bases outside the gene matches: 5. The CDR3 here is CATSRRGQGGTGELFF. The CDR3 DNA reads TGTGCCACCAGCAGGAGGGGACAGGGGGGAACCGGGGAGCTGTTTTTT.

The chain is built from TRBV4-3 and TRBJ2-1, with 8 bases fitting TRBD2. Trimming took 6 bases from V and 2 from J; bases not matched to a gene: 3. This CDR3 is built from 14 residues. Germline V gene lookup returns CDR1 LGHNA and CDR2 YSLEER. CDR3 coding DNA: TGCGCCAGCAGTGAGGGACTAGCCTACAATGAGCAGTTCTTC. Residues: CASSEGLAYNEQFF.

This chain links TRBV5-6 with TRBJ2-1; 8 bases are a match to TRBD2. Germline V gene lookup returns CDR1 SGHDT and CDR2 YYEEEE. The CDR3 consists of 15 residues. The trim removed 2 bases at V and 1 base at J, leaving 2 bases unmatched. The CDR3 reads CASSFREGSYNEQFF. The CDR3 DNA sequence: TGTGCCAGCAGCTTCCGGGAGGGGTCCTACAATGAGCAGTTCTTC. Full variable domain (missing parts from reference TRBV5-6 and TRBJ2-1): DAGVTQSPTHLIKTRGQQVTLRCSPKSGHDTVSWYQQALGQGPQFIFQYYEEEERQRGNFPDRFSGHQFPNYSSELNVNALLLGDSALYLCASSFREGSYNEQFFGPGTRLTVL.

This sequence joins TRBV27 and TRBJ2-3; TRBD2 matches at 11 bases. Germline V CDR1 and CDR2: MNHEY, SMNVEV (reference sequence). This CDR3 comprises 16 residues. V was clipped by 3 bases and J by 4 bases; unmatched bases: 6. Here the CDR3 reads CASSLTSGLAADTQYF. The CDR3 DNA is TGTGCCAGCAGTTTGACCTCGGGACTAGCGGCAGATACGCAGTATTTT.

The rearrangement uses TRBV5-6 and TRBJ2-6; possibly TRBD1 for D (6 bases). This CDR3 spans 15 amino acids. Germline lookup yields CDR1 SGHDT and CDR2 YYEEEE. V was shortened by 2 bases and J by 3 bases, with 9 bases between the two germline ends. The CDR3 DNA follows: TGTGCCAGCAGCTTAGGGGGAAATGGGGCCAACGTCCTGACTTTC. It encodes CASSLGGNGANVLTF.

The CDR3 sequence is CASSPRTGMYNEQFF. For the CDR3, the DNA is TGTGCCAGCAGCCCCCGGACAGGGATGTACAATGAGCAGTTCTTC. The genes are TRBV11-3 and TRBJ2-1; TRBD1 matches at 8 bases. V lost 5 bases and J lost 4; bases outside the gene matches: 7. The CDR3 runs to 15 residues. Germline V gene sequence: CDR1 SGHNT, CDR2 YENEEA.

This sequence joins TRBV29-1 and TRBJ1-4; 10 bases are shared with TRBD1. Germline V gene sequence: CDR1 SQVTM, CDR2 ANQGSEA. J gave up 7 bases and V 7 bases, and 12 bases lay outside the gene matches. The length of the CDR3 is 15 residues. The CDR3 DNA reads TGCAGCGCCTCAGAGGGACAGGGGACGGGTGAAAAACTGTTTTTT. Its translation is CSASEGQGTGEKLFF.